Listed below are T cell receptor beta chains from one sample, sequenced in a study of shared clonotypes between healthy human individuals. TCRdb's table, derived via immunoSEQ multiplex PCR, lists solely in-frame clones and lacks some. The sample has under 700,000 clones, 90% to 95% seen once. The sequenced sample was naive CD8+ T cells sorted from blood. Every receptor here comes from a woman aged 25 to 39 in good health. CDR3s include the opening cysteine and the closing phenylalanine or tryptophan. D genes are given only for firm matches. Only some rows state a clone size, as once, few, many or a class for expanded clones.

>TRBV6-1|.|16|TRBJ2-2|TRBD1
TGTGCCAGCAGTGAAGCGCGGACAGGTTGGGCCGGGGAGCTGTTTTTT
CASSEARTGWAGELFF
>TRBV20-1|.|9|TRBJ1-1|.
TGCAGTGCCCCCGGCGGGGCTTTCTTT
CSAPGGAFF
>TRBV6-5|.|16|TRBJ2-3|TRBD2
TGTGCCAGCAGTTATTTAGCGGGAGGGTCCACAGATACGCAGTATTTT
CASSYLAGGSTDTQYF
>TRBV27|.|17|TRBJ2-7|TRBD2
TGTGCCAGCAGTTTGGGGACTAGCGGGTCGCGGGGGTACGAGCAGTACTTC
CASSLGTSGSRGYEQYF
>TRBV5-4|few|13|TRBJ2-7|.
TGTGCCAGCAGCTTGGAAAGCAATTGGGAGCAGTACTTC
CASSLESNWEQYF
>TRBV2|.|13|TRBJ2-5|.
TGTGCCAGCAGGGATGCTTCCTGGGAGACCCAGTACTTC
CASRDASWETQYF
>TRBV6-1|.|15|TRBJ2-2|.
TGTGCCAGCAGTCCGGGACTCACGAACACCGGGGAGCTGTTTTTT
CASSPGLTNTGELFF
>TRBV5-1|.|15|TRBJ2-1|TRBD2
TGCGCCAGCAGCAGTAGCGGGAGGAGCTACAATGAGCAGTTCTTC
CASSSSGRSYNEQFF
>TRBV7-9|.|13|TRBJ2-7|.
TGTGCCAGCAGCAATAGCGACTCCTACGAGCAGTACTTC
CASSNSDSYEQYF
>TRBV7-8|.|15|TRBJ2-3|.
TGTGCCAGCAGCTTAGTGGGGCTAGGCACAGATACGCAGTATTTT
CASSLVGLGTDTQYF
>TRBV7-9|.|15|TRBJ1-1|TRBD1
TGTGCCAGCAGCCAAGTGGACAGGGAGGACACTGAAGCTTTCTTT
CASSQVDREDTEAFF
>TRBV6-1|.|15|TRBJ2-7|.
TGTGCCAGCAGTGAACCGACATCGAGCTCCTACGAGCAGTACTTC
CASSEPTSSSYEQYF
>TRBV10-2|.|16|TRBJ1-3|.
TGCGCCAGCAGTCCCGGACGGGACAACTCTGGAAACACCATATATTTT
CASSPGRDNSGNTIYF
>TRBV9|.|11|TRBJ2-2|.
TGTGCCAGCAGCGCCACCGGGGAGCTGTTTTTT
CASSATGELFF
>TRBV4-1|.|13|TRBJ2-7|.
TGCGCCAGCAGCCAACAACCGACCTACGAGCAGTACTTC
CASSQQPTYEQYF